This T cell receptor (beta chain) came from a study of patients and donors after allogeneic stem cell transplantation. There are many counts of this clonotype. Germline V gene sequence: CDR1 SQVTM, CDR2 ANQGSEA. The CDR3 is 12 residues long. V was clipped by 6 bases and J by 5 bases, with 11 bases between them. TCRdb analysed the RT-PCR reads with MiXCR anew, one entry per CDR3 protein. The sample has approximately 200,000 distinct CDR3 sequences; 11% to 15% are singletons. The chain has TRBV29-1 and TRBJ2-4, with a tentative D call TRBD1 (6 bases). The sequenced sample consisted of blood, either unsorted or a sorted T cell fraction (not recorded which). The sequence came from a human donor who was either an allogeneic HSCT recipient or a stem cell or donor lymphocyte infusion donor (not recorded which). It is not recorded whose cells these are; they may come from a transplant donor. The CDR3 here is CSVLEGENIQYF. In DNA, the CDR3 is TGCAGCGTCCTCGAGGGGGAAAACATTCAGTACTTC.